This TCR beta chain came from a study of blood T cell repertoires in COVID-19. At the level of the study: T cells, B-cell-depleted T cells, or PBMCs supplied cDNA or gDNA.

The CDR3 runs to 14 residues. The V end was cut by 1 base, the J end by 8 bases, with 12 bases between. Germline-derived CDR1 and CDR2 are SQVTM and ANQGSEA. Authors' data handling: Nucleated cell number was recorded as an estimate derived from reference gene primer amplification. Data came from immunoSEQ multiplex PCR; TCRdb stores just in-frame clones and leaves some out. The V and J calls and clone size were taken over from that table, and D and trimming were inferred from the DNA. This sample yields 300,000 to 400,000 clones, of which roughly 90% are seen a single time; under 5% belongs to the top ten.

The J gene is TRBJ1-6, the V gene TRBV29-1, with D perhaps matching TRBD1 (5 bases). This receptor was taken from a woman in her fifties or sixties with active or convalescent COVID-19. The material sequenced was peripheral blood. CDR3 sequence: CSVEGRDWDSPLHF. CDR3 DNA: TGCAGCGTTGAAGGTCGGGACTGGGATTCACCCCTCCACTTT.